These T cell receptor beta chains were read from a single sample in a study of blood T cell repertoires in COVID-19. Clones were sequenced by immunoSEQ multiplex PCR, and TCRdb holds only the in-frame ones, with some missing. The table records around 170,000 clones, approximately 79% of them present only once. The sequenced material came from peripheral blood. These receptors were taken from a woman of 80 years or more with acute or convalescent COVID-19. Each CDR3 is given with its conserved first and last residue.

CDR3aa,v_gene,j_gene
CASSLGSDGYTF,TRBV7-8,TRBJ1-2
CASSGGSTDTQYF,TRBV6-4,TRBJ2-3
CASSSSVMNTEAFF,TRBV13,TRBJ1-1
CASSYSSTGGLMGQYF,TRBV6-2/TRBV6-3,TRBJ2-7
CSVGRAGGTYEQYF,TRBV29-1,TRBJ2-7
CASSLSRDRAKTGETQYF,TRBV5-1,TRBJ2-5
CASSYEGGAVETQYF,TRBV6-5,TRBJ2-5
CASSVGTGASNTGELFF,TRBV9,TRBJ2-2
CASSSRGTTGTDTQYF,TRBV18,TRBJ2-3
CASSLNGARIYEQYF,TRBV7-9,TRBJ2-7
CASSYDRPSYEQYF,TRBV6-5,TRBJ2-7
CASNPGQGQTQYF,TRBV19,TRBJ2-5
CASSVPGHQNTGELFF,TRBV9,TRBJ2-2
CASSFGAPPEKLFF,TRBV7-3,TRBJ1-4
CASSLSQGAYEQYF,TRBV7-3,TRBJ2-7
CASSLTGDEKLFF,TRBV28,TRBJ1-4
CASSKVGVADNNEQFF,TRBV21-1,TRBJ2-1
CASSPRASGGVDTQYF,TRBV19,TRBJ2-3
CASRPSGAPRSPLHF,TRBV28,TRBJ1-6
CASSLRLALGHEQFF,TRBV28,TRBJ2-1
CASSYGREIGNTIYF,TRBV6-5,TRBJ1-3
CASSPSDGRDEKLFF,TRBV28,TRBJ1-4
CATEQTTNEKLFF,TRBV30,TRBJ1-4